Reported below is one T cell receptor (beta chain). This CDR3 spans 15 amino acids. Germline CDR1 is ENHRY and CDR2 is SYGVKD. The V and J ends lost 2 bases and 2 bases, in that order; junction bases with no gene match: 4. The protocol was immunoSEQ multiplex PCR, while the TCRdb copy is restricted to in-frame clones and leaves out a portion. This sample has 100,000 or so clones, with 95% to 97% found just once. This entry is derived from a study of OX40 agonist ivuxolimab in advanced cancers. The origin of this receptor is an adult with an advanced solid tumor such as melanoma, head and neck, liver or kidney cancer. The chain couples TRBV10-3 to TRBJ2-5, with TRBD2 identical over 8 bases. Source: CD4+ or CD8+ T cells sorted from blood, taken in a trial of the OX40 agonist ivuxolimab. In DNA form, the CDR3 reads TGTGCCATCAGTGAGAAAGCGGGGGCTCAAGAGACCCAGTACTTC. As protein: CAISEKAGAQETQYF.